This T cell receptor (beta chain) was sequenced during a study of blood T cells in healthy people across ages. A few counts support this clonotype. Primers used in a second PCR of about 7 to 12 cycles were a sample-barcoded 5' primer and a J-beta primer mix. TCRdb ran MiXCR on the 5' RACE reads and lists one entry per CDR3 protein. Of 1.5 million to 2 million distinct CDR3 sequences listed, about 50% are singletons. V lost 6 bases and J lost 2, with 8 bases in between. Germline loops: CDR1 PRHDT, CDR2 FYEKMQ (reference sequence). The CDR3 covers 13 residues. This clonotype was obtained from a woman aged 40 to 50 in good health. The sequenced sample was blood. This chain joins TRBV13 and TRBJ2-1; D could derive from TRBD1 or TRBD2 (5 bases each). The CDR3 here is CASRVGAYNEQFF. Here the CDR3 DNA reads TGTGCCAGCAGGGTGGGGGCCTACAATGAGCAGTTCTTC. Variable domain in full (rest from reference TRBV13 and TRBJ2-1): AAGVIQSPRHLIKEKRETATLKCYPIPRHDTVYWYQQGPGQDPQFLISFYEKMQSDKGSIPDRFSAQQFSDYHSELNMSSLELGDSALYFCASRVGAYNEQFFGPGTRLTVL.